This T cell receptor (beta chain) originates from a study of long-term antiretroviral therapy in people with HIV. Overall study findings and caveats: In HIV, the repertoires covered a tighter span of CDR3 lengths than in controls. Researchers lacked any data on ART adherence, viral resistance or therapy changes. Clonal expansions arising prior to ART prevailed in the repertoire at every time point.

Germline loops: CDR1 SGHRS, CDR2 YFSETQ. This CDR3 has 17 residues. Trimming took off 1 base at V and 3 bases at J, with 19 bases between the two ends. The sample holds a few counts of this clone. Antigen specificity is unknown. The authors ran the immunoSEQ assay, v3.0, at survey level. Each sample had sequencing targeting about 40,000-55,000 T-cell genomes. Measured with immunoSEQ multiplex PCR; TCRdb has only the in-frame clones, and not every one. The data show 25,000 to 35,000 clones, more than 75% seen once. Sequencing used unsorted PBMCs, obtained 2 years after starting antiretroviral therapy. The genes are TRBV5-1 and TRBJ1-2, with a tentative D call TRBD1 (5 bases). The sequence derives from a man aged 50-59 years with HIV. CDR3 bases: TGCGCCAGCAGCTTGAATCCTGGGGCCAGAGAGTACTATGGCTACACCTTC. Encoded protein: CASSLNPGAREYYGYTF.